The 5 T cell receptor beta chains presented below share a single source sample, sequenced in a study of PD-L1 blockade in urothelial cancer. Sequenced by immunoSEQ multiplex PCR; TCRdb stores in-frame clones only, minus some. The data contain more than 30,000 clones, about 90% of them singletons. The specimen comprised PBMCs, sampled around atezolizumab (anti-PD-L1) treatment. These receptors originate from a middle-aged man with urothelial cancer.

The chain couples TRBV10-3 to TRBJ2-4, with TRBD1 identical over 7 bases. Germline CDR1 and CDR2: ENHRY and SYGVKD. The trim removed 8 bases at V and 5 bases at J, leaving 0 bases unmatched. The CDR3 is 11 residues long. Written as DNA, the CDR3 is TGTGCCATCGGGACAGAAAACATTCAGTACTTC. Encoded protein: CAIGTENIQYF.

This rearrangement joins TRBV30 to TRBJ1-4; maybe TRBD1 (5 bases). Per the germline V gene, CDR1 is GTSNPN and CDR2 is SVGIG (reference sequence). The V and J ends lost 5 bases and 6 bases respectively, with 16 bases between them. The CDR3 totals 14 residues. CDR3 sequence (DNA): TGTGCCTGGGGAACCGGGACTCCGGATGAAAAACTGTTTTTT. Protein: CAWGTGTPDEKLFF.

This clone was found once. The genes are TRBV27 and TRBJ2-7; 7 nucleotides line up with TRBD1. The junction had 6 bases not matched to a gene; V was cut back by 0 bases and J by 4 bases. The CDR3 is made up of 15 amino acids. CDR1 MNHEY and CDR2 SMNVEV come from the germline V gene (reference sequence). As DNA, the CDR3 is TGTGCCAGCAGTTTATCCGAAGGGGGCTGGTACGAGCAGTACTTC. Its translation is CASSLSEGGWYEQYF.

V is TRBV9 and J is TRBJ2-7, with 10 bases identical to TRBD1. Germline V gene data show CDR1 as SGDLS and CDR2 as YYNGEE. The J segment lost 6 bases and the V segment lost 3 bases, leaving 6 bases of the junction unmatched. The CDR3 has 14 residues. CDR3 residues: CASSAGTGAFEQYF. CDR3 coding DNA: TGTGCCAGCAGCGCCGGGACAGGGGCTTTCGAGCAGTACTTC.

V and J are TRBV2 and TRBJ1-4; D uncertain. The germline gives CDR1 SNHLY, CDR2 FYNNEI. V lost 8 bases and J lost 8, with 18 bases in between. This CDR3 is built from 14 residues. The CDR3 loop reads CASHPQEQKEKLFF. The CDR3 DNA is TGTGCCAGCCACCCCCAGGAACAGAAGGAAAAACTGTTTTTT.